This TCR beta chain was sequenced in a study of blood T cell repertoires in COVID-19. For the study at large: Acute-phase and convalescent COVID-19 samples originated in the United States, Italy and Spain.

Germline V gives CDR1 SGHRS, CDR2 YFSETQ. The CDR3 has 12 residues. V gave up 1 base and J gave up 7 bases; unmatched junction bases: 2. The authors' processing: Amplified reference gene primers provided the basis for estimating nucleated cell counts. The data were produced by immunoSEQ multiplex PCR, yet TCRdb's version contains in-frame clones alone and is incomplete. V, J and clone size reflect that table, while D and trimming were determined from the DNA. Here the sample spans about 200,000 clones, about nine tenths being singletons. The table lists this clone with a count of one. The TCR was taken from a man at least 80 years old with acute or convalescent COVID-19. Material for sequencing was peripheral blood. The V and J genes are TRBV5-1 and TRBJ2-7; 7 bases fit TRBD1. The CDR3 region is CASSLYRGEQYF. The CDR3 DNA is TGCGCCAGCAGCTTGTACAGGGGTGAGCAGTACTTC.